Each of the 19 T cell receptor beta chains below was sequenced from the same sample in a study of blood T cell repertoires in COVID-19. Clones were sequenced by immunoSEQ multiplex PCR, and TCRdb holds only the in-frame ones, with some missing. The sample records approximately 210,000 clones, roughly 88% being singletons. Material for sequencing was peripheral blood. Every receptor here comes from a woman aged 35 to 49 who had recovered from COVID-19.

The J gene is TRBJ2-7, the V gene TRBV5-1, with 7 bases fitting TRBD1. The CDR3 loop spans 17 amino acids. CDR1 and CDR2 (germline): SGHRS, YFSETQ. The V gene end was trimmed by 0 bases and the J gene end by 0 bases; junction bases not matched to a gene: 9. CDR3 sequence reads: CASSLGGTVKSSYEQYF. The CDR3 nucleotides are TGCGCCAGCAGCTTGGGGGGGACAGTTAAGAGCTCCTACGAGCAGTACTTC.

The chain is built from TRBV27 and TRBJ2-7, with 9 bases that match TRBD1. The CDR3 is 15 residues long. The germline gives CDR1 MNHEY, CDR2 SMNVEV (reference sequence). The trim removed 5 bases at V and 3 bases at J, leaving 8 bases unmatched. The CDR3 reads CASSRAPGQGYEQYF. CDR3 sequence (DNA): TGTGCCAGCAGTAGGGCTCCGGGACAGGGCTACGAGCAGTACTTC.

The chain combines TRBV3-1 (or the pseudogene TRBV3-2) with TRBJ1-5, with D perhaps TRBD1 (6 bases). Trimming removed 4 bases from V and 0 bases from J, with 10 bases in between. The CDR3 contains 15 residues. The germline gives CDR1 LGHDT, CDR2 YNNKEL (reference sequence). The DNA of the CDR3 is TGTGCCAGCAGCCGATCGGACAGTAGCAATCAGCCCCAGCATTTT. Its translation is CASSRSDSSNQPQHF.

This sequence joins TRBV14 and TRBJ2-1; D is perhaps TRBD1 (5 bases). Between the trimmed V and J ends, which lost 0 bases and 10 bases, there was a span of 16 bases. The CDR3 contains 15 residues. Germline V CDR1 and CDR2: SGHDN, FVKESK. The CDR3 bases are TGTGCCAGCAGCCAAGAAAACTGGTTTGGGGCAGAGCAGTTCTTC. This encodes CASSQENWFGAEQFF.

In DNA form, the CDR3 reads TGTGCCAGCAGTTACGAAGGGGTCCAGGGCACCGGGGAGCTGTTTTTT. Protein sequence: CASSYEGVQGTGELFF. The chain has TRBV6-5 and TRBJ2-2; a possible D gene is TRBD1 (5 bases). Germline values: CDR1 MNHEY, CDR2 SVGAGI. The V and J ends lost 2 bases and 4 bases respectively, with 14 bases between them. The CDR3 totals 16 residues.

V and J are TRBV18 and TRBJ1-4; no reliable D call. Trimming removed 2 bases from V and 0 bases from J, with 13 bases in between. Germline V CDR1 and CDR2: KGHSH, LQKENI. There are 17 residues in the CDR3. The chain's CDR3 is CASSPRAPGATNEKLFF. CDR3 nucleotide sequence: TGTGCCAGCTCACCAAGAGCCCCGGGAGCAACTAATGAAAAACTGTTTTTT.

The chain joins TRBV11-2 to TRBJ2-1; tentatively, D is TRBD1 (7 bases). Germline-derived CDR1 and CDR2 are SGHAT and FQNNGV. This CDR3 is built from 15 residues. V was trimmed by 3 bases and J by 4 bases, leaving 13 bases between them. CDR3 residues: CASSFAGQFYNEQFF. CDR3 bases: TGTGCCAGCAGCTTTGCGGGACAGTTTTACAATGAGCAGTTCTTC.

The V and J genes are TRBV3-1 (or the pseudogene TRBV3-2) and TRBJ2-7; 8 nucleotides line up with TRBD2. The ends lost 2 bases at V and 7 bases at J; junction bases unmatched: 7. Germline V gene sequence: CDR1 LGHDT, CDR2 YNNKEL (reference sequence). This CDR3 is built from 14 residues. Written as DNA, the CDR3 is TGTGCCAGCAGCCAATTCGGGGGGGTGAGAGAGCAGTACTTC. Its translation: CASSQFGGVREQYF.

This clone was seen once. The genes are TRBV25-1 and TRBJ1-4; D not certain. This CDR3 is built from 13 residues. CDR1 and CDR2 from the germline V gene are MGHDK and SYGVNS. V was cut by 8 bases and J by 4 bases, with 11 bases left in between. The DNA for the CDR3 is TGTGCCAGCGGTGCCGGAGGTAATGAAAAACTGTTTTTT. Protein product: CASGAGGNEKLFF.

The sample holds one count of this clone. This chain connects TRBV18 to TRBJ1-5, with 9 bases fitting TRBD1. Germline V gene sequence: CDR1 KGHSH, CDR2 LQKENI. The V gene end was trimmed by 5 bases and the J gene end by 0 bases; junction bases not matched to a gene: 2. This CDR3 is built from 15 residues. In DNA, the CDR3 is TGTGCCAGCTCAAGGGACAGGGCTAGCAATCAGCCCCAGCATTTT. Its protein is CASSRDRASNQPQHF.

The chain combines TRBV4-3 with TRBJ2-3; D might be TRBD1 (6 bases). Trimming shortened V by 4 bases and J by 2 bases, and 13 bases separated the two germline ends. The length of the CDR3 is 15 residues. In germline, CDR1 is LGHNA, CDR2 YSLEER. CDR3 coding DNA: TGCGCCAGCAGCCGTGGGACATCAACCACAGATACGCAGTATTTT. Translating gives CASSRGTSTTDTQYF.

V and J are TRBV7-2 and TRBJ2-6; D ambiguous. Trimming stripped 5 bases from V and 3 bases from J, with 5 bases between. This CDR3 region has 13 residues. Germline values: CDR1 SGHTA, CDR2 FQGNSA. CDR3 amino acids: CASSPSGANVLTF. The CDR3 region has the DNA TGTGCCAGCAGCCCGAGTGGGGCCAACGTCCTGACTTTC.

The chain joins TRBV5-1 to TRBJ2-6; 7 nucleotides match TRBD2. CDR3 length: 15 amino acids. CDR1 is SGHRS, CDR2 YFSETQ, per germline. V shed 5 bases, J shed 2 bases, and the junction held 4 bases outside the gene matches. CDR3 bases: TGCGCCAGCAGTGTCGGGGGGACTGGGGCCAACGTCCTGACTTTC. Protein product: CASSVGGTGANVLTF. Based on the CDR3 plus reference TRBV5-1 and TRBJ2-6, the full variable domain is KAGVTQTPRYLIKTRGQQVTLSCSPISGHRSVSWYQQTPGQGLQFLFEYFSETQRNKGNFPGRFSGRQFSNSRSEMNVSTLELGDSALYLCASSVGGTGANVLTFGAGSRLTVL.

The chain employs TRBV7-3 and TRBJ2-2; 8 bases are a match to TRBD2. CDR3 length equals 15 residues. Germline V gene sequence: CDR1 SGHTA, CDR2 FQGTGA. Trimming removed 3 bases from V and 2 bases from J; junction bases left unmatched: 2. The CDR3 spells CASSFLAGNTGELFF. As DNA, the CDR3 is TGTGCCAGCAGCTTTTTAGCGGGAAACACCGGGGAGCTGTTTTTT.

The gene calls are TRBV2 and TRBJ2-5; 7 nucleotides align to TRBD2. With 8 bases clipped from V and 4 bases from J, the junction kept 7 bases outside the gene matches. The length of the CDR3 is 13 residues. The germline V gene encodes CDR1 SNHLY and CDR2 FYNNEI. The DNA of the CDR3 is TGTGCCAGCGTTGCGGGAGATGGAGAGACCCAGTACTTC. Encoded protein: CASVAGDGETQYF.

The rearrangement joins TRBV7-9 to TRBJ2-1; 12 positions agree with TRBD1. CDR1 is SEHNR, CDR2 FQNEAQ, per germline (reference sequence). Unmatched junction bases numbered 7, after V lost 5 bases and J lost 14 bases. This CDR3 contains 13 residues. In nucleotides, the CDR3 is TGTGCCAGCAGCCTCCAGGGGACAGGGGGCGAGTTCTTC. Its protein is CASSLQGTGGEFF.

The CDR3 is CASYFNTEAFF. The CDR3 DNA sequence: TGTGCCAGCTATTTTAACACTGAAGCTTTCTTT. The chain links TRBV27 to TRBJ1-1; D gene uncertain. The V gene's germline CDR1 is MNHEY and CDR2 SMNVEV (reference sequence). The CDR3 is 11 amino acids. The germline V and J ends were trimmed by 8 bases and 2 bases, with 6 bases remaining between them.

The sample holds a few counts of this clone. The chain joins TRBV7-2 to TRBJ1-3; D is undetermined. Germline CDR1 SGHTA, CDR2 FQGNSA. Trimming left V 0 bases short and J 0 bases short, with 9 bases between. This CDR3 has 16 residues. The DNA for the CDR3 is TGTGCCAGCAGCTTAGCACCCGGGTACTCTGGAAACACCATATATTTT. It is translated as CASSLAPGYSGNTIYF. The full variable domain, completed using reference TRBV7-2 and TRBJ1-3, is GAGVSQSPSNKVTEKGKDVELRCDPISGHTALYWYRQSLGQGLEFLIYFQGNSAPDKSGLPSDRFSAERTGGSVSTLTIQRTQQEDSAVYLCASSLAPGYSGNTIYFGEGSWLTVV.

CDR3 coding DNA: TGTGCCAGCAGCGATCTAGCCGAGCAGTACTTC. Translation gives CASSDLAEQYF. V usage is TRBV12-3 or TRBV12-4 and J usage is TRBJ2-7; a weak D match, TRBD2 (5 bases). V was clipped by 6 bases and J by 6 bases, with 9 bases between them. The CDR3 is 11 amino acids.